Listed below are T cell receptor beta chains from one sample, sequenced in a study of shared clonotypes between healthy human individuals. Sequenced by immunoSEQ multiplex PCR; TCRdb stores in-frame clones only, minus some. Here the sample spans about 1.1 million clones, roughly 74% being singletons. Sequenced material: memory CD4+ T cells from PBMCs. These receptors were collected from a man between 18 and 35 years old in good health. Some clones in this sample may be carry-over from other donors' samples. Both conserved end residues are part of each CDR3. Each record gives: CDR3 length, V gene, clone size, D gene, J gene, CDR3 DNA, CDR3 protein. The D gene is left open where the match is weak. Only part of the rows carry a size: once, few, many, or a class if the clone is expanded.

length: 17
V: TRBV5-1
size: NA
D: NA
J: TRBJ1-1
DNA: TGCGCCAGCAGCTTCAATCTACAGGGAAACTGGAACACTGAAGCTTTCTTT
CDR3: CASSFNLQGNWNTEAFF

length: 17
V: TRBV28
size: few
D: NA
J: TRBJ1-5
DNA: TGTGCCAGCAGATCCCGGCTTTGGGGGGCTGAGGGTCAGCCCCAGCATTTT
CDR3: CASRSRLWGAEGQPQHF

length: 13
V: TRBV30
size: once
D: NA
J: TRBJ2-5
DNA: TGTGCCTGCACGGGGCAGGGAGAAGAGACCCAGTACTTC
CDR3: CACTGQGEETQYF

length: 15
V: TRBV7-3
size: NA
D: NA
J: TRBJ2-5
DNA: TGTGCCAGCAGCTTATCGTTTAACAGGGAAGAGACCCAGTACTTC
CDR3: CASSLSFNREETQYF

length: 13
V: TRBV11-1
size: NA
D: TRBD1
J: TRBJ2-7
DNA: TGTGCCACCTCCGGGACAGGAGCATACGAGCAGTACTTC
CDR3: CATSGTGAYEQYF

length: 16
V: TRBV5-4
size: few
D: NA
J: TRBJ2-7
DNA: TGTGCCAGCAGCCCACGGCAGGGACCAAGCTCCTACGAGCAGTACTTC
CDR3: CASSPRQGPSSYEQYF

length: 14
V: TRBV14
size: NA
D: NA
J: TRBJ2-5
DNA: TGTGCCAGCAGCCAGGACCGGCGTGGAGAGACCCAGTACTTC
CDR3: CASSQDRRGETQYF

length: 15
V: TRBV7-2
size: NA
D: NA
J: TRBJ2-3
DNA: TGTGCCAGCAGCCCGGGCGGTGGACGCACAGATACGCAGTATTTT
CDR3: CASSPGGGRTDTQYF

length: 17
V: TRBV27
size: NA
D: NA
J: TRBJ2-7
DNA: TGTGCCAGCAGTTTATCAGGATTAGCGGATAACTCCTACGAGCAGTACTTC
CDR3: CASSLSGLADNSYEQYF

length: 15
V: TRBV9
size: NA
D: NA
J: TRBJ1-1
DNA: TGTGCCAGCAGCGCGGGAAGACAGTCATGGACTGAAGCTTTCTTT
CDR3: CASSAGRQSWTEAFF

length: 15
V: TRBV14
size: NA
D: NA
J: TRBJ1-2
DNA: TGTGCCAGCAGCCCGCCTGGGACGGTCGACTATGGCTACACCTTC
CDR3: CASSPPGTVDYGYTF

length: 14
V: TRBV10-2
size: NA
D: TRBD1
J: TRBJ1-4
DNA: TGCGCCAGCAGCGACGGGACAGGGATTGAAAAACTGTTTTTT
CDR3: CASSDGTGIEKLFF

length: 16
V: TRBV6-6
size: NA
D: NA
J: TRBJ1-1
DNA: TGTGCCAGCAGTTACTCGGCGGAAGACCTGAACACTGAAGCTTTCTTT
CDR3: CASSYSAEDLNTEAFF

length: 13
V: TRBV10-3
size: NA
D: NA
J: TRBJ1-4
DNA: TGTGCCATCAGTGCTGGGGAAGGTGAAAAACTGTTTTTT
CDR3: CAISAGEGEKLFF

length: 14
V: TRBV6-1
size: NA
D: TRBD2
J: TRBJ2-7
DNA: TGTGCCAGCACCCCCCCTAGCGGGAGTGACGAGCAGTACTTC
CDR3: CASTPPSGSDEQYF

length: 15
V: TRBV27
size: NA
D: TRBD2
J: TRBJ2-1
DNA: TGTGCCAGCAGAAGAACTAGCGGGACTTACAATGAGCAGTTCTTC
CDR3: CASRRTSGTYNEQFF

length: 14
V: TRBV7-9
size: few
D: TRBD2
J: TRBJ2-7
DNA: TGTGCCAGCAGGACTAGCGGGCACTCCTACGAGCAGTACTTC
CDR3: CASRTSGHSYEQYF

length: 16
V: TRBV11-2
size: NA
D: NA
J: TRBJ1-3
DNA: TGTGCCAGCAGCTTTTCCAGGGGCTTCTCTGGAAACACCATATATTTT
CDR3: CASSFSRGFSGNTIYF

length: 16
V: TRBV5-1
size: many
D: NA
J: TRBJ1-4
DNA: TGCGCCAGCACCCCGGGCCGCGGGGGAACTAATGAAAAACTGTTTTTT
CDR3: CASTPGRGGTNEKLFF

length: 12
V: TRBV30
size: NA
D: TRBD2
J: TRBJ2-7
DNA: TGTGCCGGTAGCGGGAGCTCCTACGAGCAGTACTTC
CDR3: CAGSGSSYEQYF

length: 15
V: TRBV2
size: NA
D: NA
J: TRBJ1-5
DNA: TGTGCCAGCAGAGCGGGTGACGGTAGCAATCAGCCCCAGCATTTT
CDR3: CASRAGDGSNQPQHF

length: 13
V: TRBV6-1
size: NA
D: NA
J: TRBJ2-7
DNA: TGTGCCAGCAAGGACGGCGGCTACTACGAGCAGTACTTC
CDR3: CASKDGGYYEQYF

length: 15
V: TRBV28
size: NA
D: TRBD2
J: TRBJ2-7
DNA: TGTGCCAGCATCTCGACTAGCGGGGGTTACTACGAGCAGTACTTC
CDR3: CASISTSGGYYEQYF

length: 12
V: TRBV10-1
size: NA
D: NA
J: TRBJ2-7
DNA: TGCGCCAGCAGTGAGTCTGGGGTCGAGCAGTACTTC
CDR3: CASSESGVEQYF

length: 17
V: TRBV9
size: NA
D: TRBD2
J: TRBJ2-7
DNA: TGTGCCAGCAGCGAGGGGTCCGAGACTAGCGGGGCCTACGAGCAGTACTTC
CDR3: CASSEGSETSGAYEQYF

length: 14
V: TRBV29-1
size: NA
D: TRBD1
J: TRBJ1-4
DNA: TGCAGCGCCGGCACGACAGGGGGCTCTGAAAAACTGTTTTTT
CDR3: CSAGTTGGSEKLFF

length: 14
V: TRBV7-6
size: NA
D: TRBD2
J: TRBJ2-7
DNA: TGTGCCAGCAGCGTACTAGCGGGAGTAGGTGAGCAGTACTTC
CDR3: CASSVLAGVGEQYF

length: 16
V: TRBV30
size: NA
D: NA
J: TRBJ2-3
DNA: TGTGCCTGGGTCGTGGGGCGGGAACCCAGCACAGATACGCAGTATTTT
CDR3: CAWVVGREPSTDTQYF

length: 14
V: TRBV10-3
size: NA
D: NA
J: TRBJ1-5
DNA: TGTGCCATCAGTGCGACAAATAGCAATCAGCCCCAGCATTTT
CDR3: CAISATNSNQPQHF

length: 14
V: TRBV4-1
size: NA
D: NA
J: TRBJ1-5
DNA: TGCGCCAGCAGCCTTTCAATACGGGGTCAGCCCCAGCATTTT
CDR3: CASSLSIRGQPQHF

length: 15
V: TRBV28
size: NA
D: NA
J: TRBJ2-5
DNA: TGTGCCAGCAGCCCCCCGACAAGTGGAGGGGAGACCCAGTACTTC
CDR3: CASSPPTSGGETQYF

length: 19
V: TRBV5-1
size: NA
D: NA
J: TRBJ2-6
DNA: TGCGCCAGCAGCTTGGTGGGGGGACAGTCCTCTCCTGGGGCCAACGTCCTGACTTTC
CDR3: CASSLVGGQSSPGANVLTF

length: 14
V: TRBV19
size: NA
D: NA
J: TRBJ1-1
DNA: TGTGCCAGTAGTATATTTGGGATTAACACTGAAGCTTTCTTT
CDR3: CASSIFGINTEAFF

length: 11
V: TRBV28
size: NA
D: NA
J: TRBJ1-2
DNA: TGTGCCAGCAGTTTAAGGCATGGCTACACCTTC
CDR3: CASSLRHGYTF

length: 15
V: TRBV5-1
size: NA
D: TRBD1
J: TRBJ2-7
DNA: TGCGCCAGCAGAGGGGCGCCGGGACAGGGGTACCAACTAAACTTC
CDR3: CASRGAPGQGYQLNF

length: 18
V: TRBV5-4
size: few
D: TRBD2
J: TRBJ2-1
DNA: TGTGCCAGCTTTCAGGACGGAATTGGCCTAGCGGGAGATGCTGAGCAGTTCTTC
CDR3: CASFQDGIGLAGDAEQFF

length: 14
V: TRBV11-2
size: NA
D: TRBD1
J: TRBJ2-5
DNA: TGTGCCAGCAGTTTAAGGACAGGGGGAGAGACCCAGTACTTC
CDR3: CASSLRTGGETQYF

length: 12
V: TRBV30
size: NA
D: NA
J: TRBJ1-2
DNA: TGTGCCTGGAGTGGGCAGGGGATCATCTACACCTTC
CDR3: CAWSGQGIIYTF

length: 14
V: TRBV10-3
size: many
D: NA
J: TRBJ1-4
DNA: TGTGCCATCAACCGCGGCGGACCTAATGAAAAACTGTTTTTT
CDR3: CAINRGGPNEKLFF

length: 13
V: TRBV29-1
size: NA
D: NA
J: TRBJ2-3
DNA: TGCAGCGTACAACAGGGCTGGGGGGATACGCAGTATTTT
CDR3: CSVQQGWGDTQYF

length: 14
V: TRBV7-8
size: NA
D: NA
J: TRBJ1-1
DNA: TGTGCCAGCAGCTTGCGAGCATTTGGTCAAGAAGCTTTCTTT
CDR3: CASSLRAFGQEAFF

length: 15
V: TRBV7-2
size: NA
D: NA
J: TRBJ2-1
DNA: TGTGCCAGCAGCTTAGTCATCCAGCGGGTAAATGAGCAGTTCTTC
CDR3: CASSLVIQRVNEQFF

length: 14
V: TRBV5-8
size: NA
D: TRBD1
J: TRBJ2-5
DNA: TGTGCCAGCAGCCGCAGGGGGTTGGAAGAGACCCAGTACTTC
CDR3: CASSRRGLEETQYF